Listed below are T cell receptor beta chains from one sample, sequenced in a study of shared clonotypes between healthy human individuals. TCRdb's table, derived via immunoSEQ multiplex PCR, lists solely in-frame clones and lacks some. The sample gives about 1 million clones, about 75% of which show up once; 1.4% is in the top ten. Sequencing was carried out using memory CD4+ T cells sorted from blood. The receptors derive from a man younger than 35 in good health. CDR3s include the opening cysteine and the closing phenylalanine or tryptophan. The D gene is left open where the match is weak. Where a row states a size, it is once, few, many or the class of an expanded clone; other rows omit it.

V gene	clone size	D gene	J gene	CDR3 protein	CDR3 DNA
TRBV5-5	-	-	TRBJ1-4	CASSAGRQNEKLFF	TGTGCCAGCAGCGCAGGGAGGCAAAATGAAAAACTGTTTTTT
TRBV25-1	-	-	TRBJ1-2	CASSDGPAGYTF	TGTGCCAGCAGTGATGGTCCCGCTGGCTACACCTTC
TRBV5-6	-	-	TRBJ2-5	CASSFWKTTETQYF	TGTGCCAGCAGCTTTTGGAAGACTACGGAGACCCAGTACTTC
TRBV12-5	-	-	TRBJ1-6	CASAAGPNSPLHF	TGTGCTAGTGCCGCCGGGCCTAATTCACCCCTCCACTTT
TRBV7-7	-	TRBD2	TRBJ2-2	CAVIAGVRFGELFF	TGTGCTGTTATAGCGGGAGTGAGGTTCGGGGAGCTGTTTTTT
TRBV7-2	-	-	TRBJ2-7	CASSSGGHEQYF	TGTGCCAGCAGCTCCGGAGGGCACGAGCAGTACTTC
TRBV10-3	-	-	TRBJ1-1	CAISESTAGRNTEAFF	TGTGCCATCAGTGAAAGTACCGCAGGAAGGAACACTGAAGCTTTCTTT
TRBV11-2	-	-	TRBJ1-4	CASSLGMNEKLFF	TGTGCCAGCAGCTTAGGGATGAATGAAAAACTGTTTTTT
TRBV10-3	-	TRBD2	TRBJ2-5	CAIRASGRETQYF	TGTGCCATCAGGGCTAGCGGACGGGAGACCCAGTACTTC
TRBV9	once	-	TRBJ2-7	CASKGDYNF	TGTGCCAGCAAGGGGGACTACAACTTC
TRBV4-2	-	-	TRBJ2-1	CASSQDRQFWSEQFF	TGTGCCAGCAGCCAAGATCGGCAATTCTGGAGTGAGCAGTTCTTC
TRBV7-9	-	-	TRBJ1-6	CASSPRTGLINSPLHF	TGTGCCAGCAGCCCGAGGACTGGTCTGATCAATTCACCCCTCCACTTT
TRBV6-6	-	TRBD2	TRBJ2-7	CASSTRTSTLGQYF	TGTGCCAGCAGTACCCGGACTAGCACCCTGGGGCAGTACTTC
TRBV6-5	-	-	TRBJ2-2	CASRPMVTGELFF	TGTGCCAGCAGACCGATGGTGACCGGGGAGCTGTTTTTT
TRBV6-6	once	TRBD1	TRBJ1-5	CASSIQGASNQPQHF	TGTGCCAGCAGCATCCAGGGGGCGAGCAATCAGCCCCAGCATTTT
TRBV27	-	-	TRBJ2-6	CASSLLGVSGANVLTF	TGTGCCAGCAGTTTATTGGGGGTCTCTGGGGCCAACGTCCTGACTTTC
TRBV4-1	-	-	TRBJ1-4	CASSPNLRQTRWANEKLFF	TGCGCCAGCAGCCCCAACCTTAGACAAACCCGGTGGGCTAATGAAAAACTGTTTTTT
TRBV6-6	once	TRBD1	TRBJ2-7	CASRDRDRGTYEQYF	TGTGCCAGCAGAGACCGGGACAGGGGTACCTACGAGCAGTACTTC
TRBV5-1	-	-	TRBJ1-4	CASSQVGRANEKLFF	TGCGCCAGCAGCCAAGTCGGCAGAGCAAATGAAAAACTGTTTTTT
TRBV18	-	TRBD1	TRBJ2-1	CASSPGGAGNEQFF	TGTGCCAGCTCCCCAGGGGGCGCGGGGAATGAGCAGTTCTTC
TRBV18	few	-	TRBJ1-4	CASSPDLNEKLFF	TGTGCCAGCTCACCGGACTTGAATGAAAAACTGTTTTTT
TRBV27	-	-	TRBJ1-4	CASPRLTTNEKLFF	TGTGCCAGCCCGCGACTTACAACTAATGAAAAACTGTTTTTT
TRBV7-2	-	TRBD1	TRBJ1-1	CASKTGMDTEAFF	TGTGCCAGTAAGACAGGGATGGACACTGAAGCTTTCTTT
TRBV5-5	-	-	TRBJ2-5	CASSNWGQETQYF	TGTGCCAGCAGCAATTGGGGCCAAGAGACCCAGTACTTC
TRBV7-2	-	TRBD1	TRBJ2-7	CASSLFVGGGYEQYF	TGTGCCAGCAGCTTATTTGTAGGGGGCGGATACGAGCAGTACTTC
TRBV7-8	-	-	TRBJ1-5	CASSLDGRVNQPQHF	TGTGCCAGCAGCTTAGACGGCAGGGTGAATCAGCCCCAGCATTTT
TRBV30	-	-	TRBJ1-4	CAWSERWEKLFF	TGTGCCTGGAGTGAAAGGTGGGAAAAACTGTTTTTT
TRBV27	many	TRBD1	TRBJ1-5	CASSPGTGSRQPQHF	TGTGCCAGCAGCCCCGGGACAGGGTCTCGCCAGCCCCAGCATTTT
TRBV5-1	-	TRBD2	TRBJ2-1	CASSLVAGVVYNEQFF	TGCGCCAGCAGCTTGGTAGCGGGAGTCGTGTACAATGAGCAGTTCTTC
TRBV7-9	once	TRBD2	TRBJ2-3	CASSPGIAGNTDTQYF	TGTGCCAGCAGCCCCGGAATAGCGGGTAACACAGATACGCAGTATTTT
TRBV5-1	-	TRBD2	TRBJ2-3	CASSLLAGGTDTQYF	TGCGCCAGCAGCTTACTAGCGGGAGGCACAGATACGCAGTATTTT
TRBV7-9	-	TRBD2	TRBJ2-1	CASSLEGLSHNEQFF	TGTGCCAGCAGCCTCGAGGGACTATCCCACAATGAGCAGTTCTTC
TRBV9	once	-	TRBJ2-7	CASSETGHSSYEQYF	TGTGCCAGCAGCGAGACAGGCCACAGCTCCTACGAGCAGTACTTC
TRBV7-3	-	-	TRBJ1-1	CASSLSQGSEAFF	TGTGCCAGCAGCTTAAGTCAGGGGTCGGAAGCTTTCTTT
TRBV2	-	TRBD1	TRBJ1-4	CASRTGEFEKLFF	TGTGCCAGCAGGACAGGGGAGTTTGAAAAACTGTTTTTT
TRBV13	-	-	TRBJ2-7	CASSDIVERLEGYEQYF	TGTGCCAGCAGCGACATAGTGGAGCGACTTGAGGGCTACGAGCAGTACTTC
TRBV30	-	-	TRBJ2-5	CAWSPRLQETQYF	TGTGCCTGGAGTCCACGACTCCAAGAGACCCAGTACTTC